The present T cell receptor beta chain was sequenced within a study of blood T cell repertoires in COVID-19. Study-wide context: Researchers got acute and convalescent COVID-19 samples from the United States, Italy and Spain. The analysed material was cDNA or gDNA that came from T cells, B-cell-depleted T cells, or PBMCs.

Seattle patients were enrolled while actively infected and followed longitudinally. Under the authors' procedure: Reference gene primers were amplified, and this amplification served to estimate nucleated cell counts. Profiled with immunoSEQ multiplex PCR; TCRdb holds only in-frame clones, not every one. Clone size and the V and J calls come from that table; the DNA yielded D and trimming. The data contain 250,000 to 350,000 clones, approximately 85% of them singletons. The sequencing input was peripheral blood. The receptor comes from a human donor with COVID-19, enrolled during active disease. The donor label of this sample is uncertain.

CDR3 nucleotide sequence: TGTGCCAGCAGCCCCGGGACTAGCGGTACGCACGAGCAGTACTTC. Amino acids: CASSPGTSGTHEQYF. The rearrangement uses TRBV7-9 and TRBJ2-7; 11 bases are a match to TRBD2. The CDR3 loop spans 15 amino acids. Losses at the gene ends were 5 bases for V and 5 bases for J; bases not matched to a gene: 8. Looked up from germline, CDR1 is SEHNR and CDR2 is FQNEAQ (reference sequence).